Below are 25 T cell receptor beta chains sequenced from a single sample in a study of blood T cell repertoires in COVID-19. The data were produced by immunoSEQ multiplex PCR, yet TCRdb's version contains in-frame clones alone and is incomplete. This sample has under 85,000 clones, with over 80% found just once. The specimen sequenced was peripheral blood. These receptors were obtained from a man aged 45-65 years with acute or convalescent COVID-19.

The chain uses TRBV29-1 and TRBJ2-2, with D perhaps matching TRBD2 (6 bases). CDR3 length: 14 amino acids. Trimming cost V 1 base and J 6 bases, with 12 bases left between them. Germline CDR1 SQVTM, CDR2 ANQGSEA. CDR3 amino acids: CSVEVGGTAGELFF. CDR3 sequence (DNA): TGCAGCGTTGAAGTCGGAGGGACGGCCGGGGAGCTGTTTTTT.

The chain links TRBV5-8 to TRBJ1-2; 9 bases align to TRBD1. J gave up 7 bases and V 4 bases, and 2 bases lay outside the gene matches. The CDR3 spans 12 residues. Germline lookup yields CDR1 SGHTS and CDR2 YDEGEE. As DNA, the CDR3 is TGTGCCAGCAGCAGGGACAGGGTTGGCTACACCTTC. It yields the protein CASSRDRVGYTF. The whole variable domain, remainder taken from reference TRBV5-8 and TRBJ1-2, is EAGVTQSPTHLIKTRGQQATLRCSPISGHTSVYWYQQALGLGLQFLLWYDEGEERNRGNFPPRFSGRQFPNYSSELNVNALELEDSALYLCASSRDRVGYTFGSGTRLTVV.

The chain is built from TRBV7-2 and TRBJ2-7; D is possibly TRBD2 (5 bases). Per the germline V gene, CDR1 is SGHTA and CDR2 is FQGNSA. The CDR3 runs 15 residues. V lost 1 base, J lost 2 bases, and 12 bases lay in between. The CDR3 is CASSLGWAGAYEQYF. CDR3 nucleotides: TGTGCCAGCAGCTTAGGTTGGGCCGGGGCCTACGAGCAGTACTTC.

The chain employs TRBV21-1 and TRBJ2-7; the table's D call TRBD1 went unverified against the DNA. TRBV21-1 is recorded as a pseudogene. The CDR3 contains 15 residues. Written as DNA, the CDR3 is TGTGCCAGCAGCAAAAAAACACAGCTAACCTACGAGCAGTACTTC. Translating it yields CASSKKTQLTYEQYF.

The chain has TRBV19 and TRBJ2-7, with unresolved D. Germline CDR1 reads LNHDA; CDR2 reads SQIVND (reference sequence). CDR3 length equals 14 residues. V shed 1 base and J shed 6 bases, with 13 bases lying between them. This CDR3 is CASSIGSATGEQYF. Here the CDR3 DNA reads TGTGCCAGTAGTATAGGTTCGGCCACGGGCGAGCAGTACTTC. Based on the CDR3 plus reference TRBV19 and TRBJ2-7, the full variable domain is DGGITQSPKYLFRKEGQNVTLSCEQNLNHDAMYWYRQDPGQGLRLIYYSQIVNDFQKGDIAEGYSVSREKKESFPLTVTSAQKNPTAFYLCASSIGSATGEQYFGPGTRLTVT.

This rearrangement joins TRBV20-1 to TRBJ1-5; D gene ambiguous. V was cut by 3 bases and J by 6 bases, with 15 bases left in between. The CDR3 is 14 amino acids. Germline CDR1 and CDR2: DFQATT and SNEGSKA (reference sequence). The CDR3 sequence: CSASRGEGLQPQHF. The CDR3 nucleotides are TGCAGTGCTAGTCGCGGGGAGGGTCTTCAGCCCCAGCATTTT.

The J gene is TRBJ2-7, the V gene TRBV9; D is possibly TRBD1 (6 bases). This CDR3 has 14 residues. Per the germline V gene, CDR1 is SGDLS and CDR2 is YYNGEE. V dropped 4 bases and J dropped 3 bases, with 14 bases sitting between them. Here the CDR3 DNA reads TGTGCCAGCAGCCCCCACAGGGTTGACTACGAGCAGTACTTC. Protein product: CASSPHRVDYEQYF.

This chain uses TRBV11-3 with TRBJ1-2; the D gene is possibly TRBD1 (6 bases). V shed 5 bases and J shed 4 bases, with 14 bases lying between them. The CDR3 runs 14 residues. Germline assignment: CDR1 SGHNT and CDR2 YENEEA. CDR3 loop: CASSTKTGFYGYTF. The CDR3 DNA reads TGTGCCAGCAGCACGAAGACAGGATTCTATGGCTACACCTTC.

This clone appeared a single time. The rearrangement uses TRBV3-1 (or the pseudogene TRBV3-2) and TRBJ1-2; TRBD1 might be the D (6 bases). Trimming took 1 base from V and 3 from J, leaving 6 bases between them. CDR3 size: 13 residues. CDR1 LGHDT and CDR2 YNNKEL come from the germline V gene (reference sequence). For the CDR3, the DNA is TGTGCCAGCAGCCAAGGACAGGACTATGGCTACACCTTC. It yields the protein CASSQGQDYGYTF.

V is TRBV11-3 and J is TRBJ2-4; D may be TRBD1 (6 bases). CDR3 length: 16 amino acids. Germline values: CDR1 SGHNT, CDR2 YENEEA. V was pared by 1 base and J by 7 bases, with 17 bases between. The CDR3 sequence: CASSLVGLQGSNIQYF. The CDR3 DNA reads TGTGCCAGCAGCTTAGTGGGTTTACAGGGTAGTAACATTCAGTACTTC.

This clone was observed at least ten times. The chain links TRBV5-3 to TRBJ1-1; a weak D match, TRBD1 (5 bases). TRBV5-3 belongs to the ORF category, with a function that is uncertain. V was trimmed by 0 bases and J by 1 base, leaving 13 bases between them. This CDR3 is 16 amino acids long. The CDR3 coding sequence is TGTGCCAGAAGCTTGGAACAGGCTGAGGCGAACACTGAAGCTTTCTTT. It specifies CARSLEQAEANTEAFF.

J is TRBJ2-7 and V is TRBV7-2; 7 nucleotides line up with TRBD1. This CDR3 region has 15 residues. Germline CDR1 is SGHTA and CDR2 is FQGNSA. The trim removed 4 bases at V and 3 bases at J, leaving 9 bases unmatched. The CDR3 spells CASSYSLTGNYEQYF. The CDR3 DNA sequence: TGTGCCAGCAGCTATTCATTGACAGGGAACTACGAGCAGTACTTC.

V gene TRBV4-1 combines with J gene TRBJ1-4, with D maybe TRBD1 (5 bases). This CDR3 contains 17 residues. Germline loops: CDR1 MGHRA, CDR2 YSYEKL. V was cut by 0 bases and J by 7 bases, with 18 bases left in between. CDR3 nucleotide sequence: TGCGCCAGCAGCCAAGAAGGGTTCAGGGAGGTCTCTGAAAAACTGTTTTTT. Translation: CASSQEGFREVSEKLFF.

The chain joins TRBV18 to TRBJ1-1, with TRBD1 matching over 7 bases. V lost 6 bases to trimming and J lost 0 bases; unmatched junction nucleotides: 7. Per the germline V gene, CDR1 is KGHSH and CDR2 is LQKENI. This CDR3 has 15 amino acids. The CDR3 is CASSRDRLMNTEAFF. The CDR3, as DNA: TGTGCCAGCTCCCGGGACAGACTTATGAACACTGAAGCTTTCTTT.

V is TRBV19 and J is TRBJ2-1; 10 bases line up with TRBD2. The CDR3 is made up of 15 amino acids. Germline assignment: CDR1 LNHDA and CDR2 SQIVND (reference sequence). Losses at the gene ends were 6 bases for V and 4 bases for J; bases not matched to a gene: 6. The CDR3 region is CASRTGTSEYNEQFF. CDR3 nucleotides: TGTGCCAGTAGGACTGGGACTAGCGAGTACAATGAGCAGTTCTTC.

The chain employs TRBV4-1 and TRBJ2-7; 8 nucleotides line up with TRBD1. CDR1 and CDR2 (germline): MGHRA, YSYEKL. V lost 1 base and J lost 2; bases outside the gene matches: 7. The CDR3 loop spans 16 amino acids. CDR3 protein: CASSQAPGTGTYEQYF. DNA of the CDR3: TGCGCCAGCAGCCAAGCCCCAGGGACAGGAACCTACGAGCAGTACTTC.

This clone has just one count. The chain has TRBV5-1 and TRBJ2-1; 7 bases fit TRBD1. Germline V CDR1 and CDR2: SGHRS, YFSETQ. Losses at the gene ends were 5 bases for V and 0 bases for J; bases not matched to a gene: 5. The CDR3 covers 15 residues. The CDR3 region has the DNA TGCGCCAGCAGATACGGGACAGCCTCCTACAATGAGCAGTTCTTC. Translating it yields CASRYGTASYNEQFF.

The CDR3 here is CSASGTSGALETQYF. Written as DNA, the CDR3 is TGCAGTGCTAGTGGTACTAGCGGGGCCCTGGAGACCCAGTACTTC. The chain uses TRBV20-1 and TRBJ2-5; 10 bases map to TRBD2. Trimming removed 3 bases from V and 5 bases from J; junction bases left unmatched: 9. The CDR3 extends over 15 amino acids. CDR1 is DFQATT and CDR2 is SNEGSKA in the germline V gene (reference sequence).

The gene calls are TRBV4-3 and TRBJ2-1, with TRBD2 as a possible D gene (5 bases). V lost 0 bases and J 10 bases, leaving 13 bases between the germline ends. The CDR3 runs to 14 residues. The germline CDR1 and CDR2 sequences are LGHNA and YSLEER. The CDR3 reads CASSQEGSEREQFF. The CDR3 nucleotides are TGCGCCAGCAGCCAAGAGGGGAGCGAACGAGAGCAGTTCTTC.

The rearrangement joins TRBV19 to TRBJ1-1; D is unresolved. CDR3 length equals 14 residues. Trimming left V 11 bases short and J 0 bases short, with 16 bases between. The V gene's germline CDR1 is LNHDA and CDR2 SQIVND (reference sequence). The CDR3 bases are TGTGCCGTTGGAGGAGGGCCCATGAACACTGAAGCTTTCTTT. Protein: CAVGGGPMNTEAFF.

In this sample, this clone turned up a few times. The rearrangement uses TRBV6-2 or TRBV6-3 and TRBJ2-5, with TRBD1 identical over 7 bases. CDR3 size: 13 residues. V lost 2 bases and J lost 5; bases outside the gene matches: 2. In germline, CDR1 is MNHEY, CDR2 SVGEGT. CDR3 DNA sequence: TGTGCCAGCAGTTACAGGGGGCGGGAGACCCAGTACTTC. Residues: CASSYRGRETQYF.

The gene calls are TRBV6-1 and TRBJ1-5; no clear D. The CDR3 totals 13 residues. V was clipped by 2 bases and J by 5 bases, with 7 bases between them. The germline gives CDR1 MNHNS, CDR2 SASEGT. The CDR3 is CASSETGYQPQHF. DNA for the CDR3: TGTGCCAGCAGTGAAACCGGGTATCAGCCCCAGCATTTT.

The V call is TRBV7-2, the J call TRBJ2-1, with 8 bases matching TRBD2. CDR1 and CDR2 from the germline V gene are SGHTA and FQGNSA. V trimming: 5 bases; J trimming: 4 bases; junction bases outside the gene matches: 7. This CDR3 region has 15 residues. DNA of the CDR3: TGTGCCAGCAGCCCCCGGGGGGGAGATTACAATGAGCAGTTCTTC. It codes for CASSPRGGDYNEQFF.

The chain links TRBV6-4 to TRBJ2-6; the match to TRBD1 covers 10 bases. The length of the CDR3 is 17 residues. Germline CDR1 is MRHNA and CDR2 is SNTAGT. V was pared by 5 bases and J by 1 base, with 5 bases of the junction left unmatched. The CDR3 coding sequence is TGTGCCAGCAGTCCGACAGGGGGCGCGTCTGGGGCCAACGTCCTGACTTTC. Translated, it gives CASSPTGGASGANVLTF.

J is TRBJ2-7 and V is TRBV25-1, with 10 bases that match TRBD2. Germline CDR1 reads MGHDK; CDR2 reads SYGVNS. V lost 4 bases to trimming and J lost 2 bases; unmatched junction nucleotides: 5. The CDR3 length is 15 residues. The CDR3 spells CASSASSGSAYEQYF. DNA for the CDR3: TGTGCCAGCAGTGCGTCTAGCGGGAGTGCCTACGAGCAGTACTTC.